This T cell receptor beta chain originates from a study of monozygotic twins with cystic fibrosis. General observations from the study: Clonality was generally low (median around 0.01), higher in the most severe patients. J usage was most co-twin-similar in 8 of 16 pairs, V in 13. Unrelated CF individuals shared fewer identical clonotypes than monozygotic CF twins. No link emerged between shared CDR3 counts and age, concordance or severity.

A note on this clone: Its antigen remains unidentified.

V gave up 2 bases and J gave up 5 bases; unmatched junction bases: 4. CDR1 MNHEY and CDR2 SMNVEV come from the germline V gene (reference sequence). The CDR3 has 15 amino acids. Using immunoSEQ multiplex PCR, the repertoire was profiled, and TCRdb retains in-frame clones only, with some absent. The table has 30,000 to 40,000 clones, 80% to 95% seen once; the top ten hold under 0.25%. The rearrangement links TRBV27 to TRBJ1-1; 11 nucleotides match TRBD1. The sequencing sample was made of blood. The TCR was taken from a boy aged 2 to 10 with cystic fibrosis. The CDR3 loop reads CASSLGQGAGTEAFF. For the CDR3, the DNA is TGTGCCAGCAGTTTAGGACAGGGGGCAGGAACTGAAGCTTTCTTT.